This T cell receptor beta chain was obtained from a study of CD4 T cells in relation to SARS-CoV-2 and coronaviruses. As for the study in general: A couple of subjects were Hispanic; patients were roughly 8 males and 4 females. General study points: Crossreactive clones expanded significantly less to SARS-CoV-2 than monoreactive clones.

The CDR3 extends over 13 amino acids. Between the trimmed V and J ends, which lost 8 bases and 0 bases, there was a span of 8 bases. Germline V gives CDR1 LNHDA, CDR2 SQIVND (reference sequence). This clone has a single count. Its cognate antigen is unknown. Clones were sequenced by immunoSEQ multiplex PCR, and TCRdb holds only the in-frame ones, with some missing. The table has tens of thousands of clones, just over 90% seen once. The chain carries TRBV19 and TRBJ1-3; D gene uncertain. Source material: naive CD4+ T cells from PBMCs. Subset given: naive CD4+ T cells isolated by negative enrichment. This clonotype was obtained from an adult with COVID-19. CDR3 nucleotides: TGTGCCAGTGGGGAGGCCTCTGGAAACACCATATATTTT. This translates into CASGEASGNTIYF.